A single sample gave rise to the 3 T cell receptor beta chains below, sequenced in a study of post-analysis software for immune sequencing data. General study results and limits: There were five TRBV segments more frequent in patients than controls, and TRBV5-6, TRBV5-1 and TRBV20-1 were among them.

Presence of unique molecular identifiers characterized the TCR beta cDNA libraries. TCRdb used MiXCR to reprocess the PCR reads, holding one entry per CDR3 protein. The repertoire consists of roughly 600,000 distinct CDR3 sequences, with roughly 40% occurring once and the leading ten covering approximately 1.7%. No antigen has been assigned to these receptors. Material: blood. Source of these receptors: a girl aged 5 to 17 with multiple sclerosis.

This clonotype occurred a few times. This rearrangement joins TRBV4-1 to TRBJ2-1; the match to TRBD2 covers 8 bases. The CDR3 has 15 residues. Per germline, CDR1 MGHRA and CDR2 YSYEKL. The junction had 10 bases not matched to a gene; V was cut back by 4 bases and J by 8 bases. The CDR3 DNA follows: TGCGCCAGCAGCCTCGGGACTAGTGCCACAGATGAGCAGTTCTTC. It is translated as CASSLGTSATDEQFF.

This clonotype is a singleton in its sample. This chain joins TRBV7-8 and TRBJ2-1, with 9 bases identical to TRBD2. Germline V gene sequence: CDR1 SGHVS, CDR2 FQNEAQ. J was trimmed by 5 bases and V by 5 bases; bases with no gene match: 7. This CDR3 has 15 residues. CDR3 coding DNA: TGTGCCAGCAGCCCGAGCGGGGGGAAACACAATGAGCAGTTCTTC. This gives the protein CASSPSGGKHNEQFF.

The chain links TRBV3-1 to TRBJ2-1; 7 bases match TRBD1. V shed 6 bases, J shed 0 bases, and the junction held 5 bases outside the gene matches. This CDR3 spans 15 amino acids. In germline, CDR1 is LGHDT, CDR2 YNNKEL (reference sequence). Written as DNA, the CDR3 is TGTGCCAGCAGTCACAGGGGTCACTCCTACAATGAGCAGTTCTTC. This translates into CASSHRGHSYNEQFF.